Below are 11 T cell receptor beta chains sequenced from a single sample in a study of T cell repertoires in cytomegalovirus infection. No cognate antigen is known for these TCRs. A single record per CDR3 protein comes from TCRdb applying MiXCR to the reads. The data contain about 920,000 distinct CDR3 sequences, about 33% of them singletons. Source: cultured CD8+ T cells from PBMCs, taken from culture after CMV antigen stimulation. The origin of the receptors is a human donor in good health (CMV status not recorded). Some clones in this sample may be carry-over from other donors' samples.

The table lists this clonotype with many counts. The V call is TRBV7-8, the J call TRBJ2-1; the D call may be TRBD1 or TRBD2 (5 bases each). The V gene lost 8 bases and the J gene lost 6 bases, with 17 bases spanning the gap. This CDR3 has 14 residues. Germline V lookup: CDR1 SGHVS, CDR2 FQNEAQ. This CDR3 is CASAGAGHSNEQFF. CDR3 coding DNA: TGTGCCAGCGCCGGGGCAGGGCATTCCAATGAGCAGTTCTTC. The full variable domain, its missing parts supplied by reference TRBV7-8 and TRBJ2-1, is GAGVSQSPRYKVAKRGQDVALRCDPISGHVSLFWYQQALGQGPEFLTYFQNEAQLDKSGLPSDRFFAERPEGSVSTLKIQRTQQEDSAVYLCASAGAGHSNEQFFGPGTRLTVL.

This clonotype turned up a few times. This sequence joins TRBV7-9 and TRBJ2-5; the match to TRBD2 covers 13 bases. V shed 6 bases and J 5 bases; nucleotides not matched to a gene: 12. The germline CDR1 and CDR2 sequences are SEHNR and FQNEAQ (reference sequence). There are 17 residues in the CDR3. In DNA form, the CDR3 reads TGTGCCAGCAGGCAGCCAAGGACTAGCGGGGGTGGTGAGACCCAGTACTTC. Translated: CASRQPRTSGGGETQYF.

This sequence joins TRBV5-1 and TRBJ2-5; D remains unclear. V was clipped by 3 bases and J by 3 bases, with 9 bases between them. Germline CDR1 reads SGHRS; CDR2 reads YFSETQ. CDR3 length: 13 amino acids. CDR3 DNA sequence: TGCGCCAGCAGCTATCACAGTGAAGAGACCCAGTACTTC. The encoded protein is CASSYHSEETQYF. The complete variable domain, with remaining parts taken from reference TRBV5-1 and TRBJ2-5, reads KAGVTQTPRYLIKTRGQQVTLSCSPISGHRSVSWYQQTPGQGLQFLFEYFSETQRNKGNFPGRFSGRQFSNSRSEMNVSTLELGDSALYLCASSYHSEETQYFGPGTRLLVL.

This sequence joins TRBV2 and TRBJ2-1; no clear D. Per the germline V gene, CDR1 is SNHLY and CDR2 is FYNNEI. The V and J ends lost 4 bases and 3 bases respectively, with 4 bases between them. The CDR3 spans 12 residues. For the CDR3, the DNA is TGTGCCAGCAGTGCGTACTACAATGAGCAGTTCTTC. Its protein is CASSAYYNEQFF.

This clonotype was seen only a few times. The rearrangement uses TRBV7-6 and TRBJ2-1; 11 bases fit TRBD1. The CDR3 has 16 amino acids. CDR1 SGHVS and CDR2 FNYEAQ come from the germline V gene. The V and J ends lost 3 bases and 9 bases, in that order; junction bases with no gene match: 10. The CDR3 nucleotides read TGTGCCAGCAGCTTTCCTCCGGGACAGGGGGGATCTGAGCAGTTCTTC. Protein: CASSFPPGQGGSEQFF.

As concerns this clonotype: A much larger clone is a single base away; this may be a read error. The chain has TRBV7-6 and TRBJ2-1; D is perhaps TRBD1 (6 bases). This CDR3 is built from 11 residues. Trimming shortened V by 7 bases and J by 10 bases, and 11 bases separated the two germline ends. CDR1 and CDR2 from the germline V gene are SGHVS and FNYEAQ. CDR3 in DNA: TGTGCCAGCATCTTGGGGACAGAGCAGTTCTTC. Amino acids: CASILGTEQFF.

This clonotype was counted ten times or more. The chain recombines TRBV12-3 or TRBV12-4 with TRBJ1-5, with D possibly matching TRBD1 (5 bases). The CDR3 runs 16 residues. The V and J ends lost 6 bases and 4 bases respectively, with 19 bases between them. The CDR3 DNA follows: TGTGCCAGCAGCAAGGACACGTCGAGTTTAAATCAGCCCCAGCATTTT. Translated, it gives CASSKDTSSLNQPQHF.

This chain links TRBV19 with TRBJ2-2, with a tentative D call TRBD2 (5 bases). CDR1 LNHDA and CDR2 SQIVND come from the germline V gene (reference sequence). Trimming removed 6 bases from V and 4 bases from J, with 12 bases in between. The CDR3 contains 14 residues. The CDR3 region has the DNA TGTGCCAGTAGGAAAGAGGCGGGCACCGGGGAGCTGTTTTTT. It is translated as CASRKEAGTGELFF.

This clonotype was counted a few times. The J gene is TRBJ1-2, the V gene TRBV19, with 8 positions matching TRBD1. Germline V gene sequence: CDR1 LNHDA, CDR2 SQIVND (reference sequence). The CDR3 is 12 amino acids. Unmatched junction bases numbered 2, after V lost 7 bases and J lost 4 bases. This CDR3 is CASIGTGYGYTF. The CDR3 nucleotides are TGTGCCAGTATTGGGACAGGCTATGGCTACACCTTC.

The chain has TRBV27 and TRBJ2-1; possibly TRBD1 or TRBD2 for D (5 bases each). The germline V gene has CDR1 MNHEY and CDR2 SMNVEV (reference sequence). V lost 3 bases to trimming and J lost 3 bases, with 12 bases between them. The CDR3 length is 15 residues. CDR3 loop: CASSLISGHYNEQFF. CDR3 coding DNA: TGTGCCAGCAGTTTGATCAGCGGACACTACAATGAGCAGTTCTTC.

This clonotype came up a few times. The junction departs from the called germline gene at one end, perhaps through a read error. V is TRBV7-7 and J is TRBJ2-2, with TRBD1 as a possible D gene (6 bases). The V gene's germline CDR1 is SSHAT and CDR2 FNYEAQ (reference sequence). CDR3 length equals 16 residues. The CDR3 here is CASSLGGGQYSGELFF. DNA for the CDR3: TGTGCTAGCAGCTTAGGTGGGGGCCAGTATTCCGGGGAGCTGTTTTTT.